One sample yielded the 27 T cell receptor beta chains listed below, sequenced in a study of T cell repertoires in cytomegalovirus infection. A single record per CDR3 protein comes from TCRdb applying MiXCR to the reads. This sample has hundreds of thousands of distinct CDR3 sequences, with about 9.2% found just once. Material for sequencing was PBMCs. The receptor source for this set is a human donor in good health (CMV status not recorded). Some clones in this sample may be carry-over from other donors' samples.

This clonotype was seen a handful of times. The J gene is TRBJ2-2, the V gene TRBV28; D not certain. Trimming shortened V by 6 bases and J by 4 bases, and 18 bases separated the two germline ends. CDR1 MDHEN and CDR2 SYDVKM come from the germline V gene. The length of the CDR3 is 16 residues. For the CDR3, the DNA is TGTGCCAGCAGCCTAATTAGGTCGACACCCACCGGGGAGCTGTTTTTT. Amino acids: CASSLIRSTPTGELFF.

The rearrangement links TRBV12-3 or TRBV12-4 to TRBJ1-6, with TRBD1 matching 9 bases. V lost 6 bases to trimming and J lost 6 bases; unmatched junction nucleotides: 6. The CDR3 loop spans 15 amino acids. The CDR3 reads CASSEQGARNSPLHF. The CDR3 DNA follows: TGTGCCAGCAGCGAACAGGGGGCGCGTAATTCACCCCTCCACTTT.

This sequence joins TRBV2 and TRBJ2-3; 11 positions agree with TRBD2. Germline assignment: CDR1 SNHLY and CDR2 FYNNEI. J lost 0 bases, V lost 3 bases, and 2 bases had no gene match. The CDR3 has 16 amino acids. The CDR3 protein is CASSDRLAGSTDTQYF. The CDR3 region has the DNA TGTGCCAGCAGTGATAGACTAGCGGGGAGCACAGATACGCAGTATTTT.

The chain employs TRBV2 and TRBJ1-6; unclear D gene. The CDR3 covers 13 residues. V lost 6 bases and J lost 10, with 13 bases in between. Germline CDR1 SNHLY, CDR2 FYNNEI. As DNA, the CDR3 is TGTGCCAGCAGACTCTCTATCTCCTCACCCCTCCACTTT. It yields the protein CASRLSISSPLHF.

V is TRBV29-1 and J is TRBJ1-1, with D perhaps TRBD1 (6 bases). Trimming took 2 bases from V and 6 from J, leaving 13 bases between them. The CDR3 is 13 amino acids. Germline V gene lookup returns CDR1 SQVTM and CDR2 ANQGSEA. The CDR3 is CSVERQVASEAFF. The CDR3 nucleotides read TGCAGCGTTGAAAGACAGGTGGCGTCTGAAGCTTTCTTT.

This clonotype was observed at least ten times. The V call is TRBV7-2, the J call TRBJ1-6; unclear D gene. V lost 5 bases and J lost 0, with 11 bases in between. The CDR3 covers 16 residues. Germline V lookup: CDR1 SGHTA, CDR2 FQGNSA. As DNA, the CDR3 is TGTGCCAGCAGCACATCCAGGAGCTCCTATAATTCACCCCTCCACTTT. It yields the protein CASSTSRSSYNSPLHF. The full variable domain, completed using reference TRBV7-2 and TRBJ1-6, is GAGVSQSPSNKVTEKGKDVELRCDPISGHTALYWYRQSLGQGLEFLIYFQGNSAPDKSGLPSDRFSAERTGGSVSTLTIQRTQQEDSAVYLCASSTSRSSYNSPLHFGNGTRLTVT.

This clonotype was counted at least ten times. This CDR3 is CASSEAGGQFF. In nucleotides, the CDR3 is TGTGCCAGCAGTGAAGCGGGGGGGCAGTTCTTC. V is TRBV2 and J is TRBJ2-1; a possible D gene is TRBD2 (6 bases). This CDR3 is built from 11 residues. The V gene lost 0 bases and the J gene lost 12 bases, with 6 bases spanning the gap. CDR1 and CDR2 (germline): SNHLY, FYNNEI. The entire variable domain, with the rest obtained from reference TRBV2 and TRBJ2-1, is as follows: EPEVTQTPSHQVTQMGQEVILRCVPISNHLYFYWYRQILGQKVEFLVSFYNNEISEKSEIFDDQFSVERPDGSNFTLKIRSTKLEDSAMYFCASSEAGGQFFGPGTRLTVL.

On this clonotype itself: This may arise from a read error, as a much more abundant clone is one base away. This sequence joins TRBV9 and TRBJ2-7, with a tentative D call TRBD2 (6 bases). The CDR3 spans 15 residues. Per the germline V gene, CDR1 is SGDLS and CDR2 is YYNGEE. V gave up 3 bases and J gave up 4 bases, with 17 bases separating them. The CDR3 loop reads CASSAPGRGTYEQYF. The CDR3 DNA reads as TGTGCCAGCAGCGCGCCGGGACGGGGGACTTACGAGCAGTACTTC.

This clonotype was observed many times. This rearrangement joins TRBV7-2 to TRBJ1-6, with unresolved D. Germline CDR1 is SGHTA and CDR2 is FQGNSA. This CDR3 comprises 15 residues. V dropped 0 bases and J dropped 11 bases, with 14 bases sitting between them. The CDR3 loop is CASSLADGVGPPLHF. The CDR3 DNA sequence: TGTGCCAGCAGCTTAGCCGACGGGGTTGGTCCACCCCTCCACTTT.

This clonotype was seen ten or more times. The rearrangement links TRBV28 to TRBJ2-7; 9 nucleotides match TRBD1. Germline CDR1 reads MDHEN; CDR2 reads SYDVKM. With V trimmed by 10 bases and J by 3 bases, 13 bases remained unmatched. The CDR3 loop spans 15 amino acids. In DNA, the CDR3 is TGTGCCACCCTATCACCGGGACAGGGAAGCTACGAGCAGTACTTC. It translates to CATLSPGQGSYEQYF.

Points on this clonotype: The junction does not match germline at one end; this may be a read error. The CDR3 protein is CSATDRSTGAFF. CDR3 coding DNA: TGCAGTGCTACGGACAGATCCACTGGAGCTTTCTTT. The genes are TRBV20-1 and TRBJ1-1; possible D gene TRBD1, 6 bases. The CDR3 runs 12 residues. Germline V gene data show CDR1 as DFQATT and CDR2 as SNEGSKA (reference sequence).

The chain carries TRBV7-2 and TRBJ1-2; 7 bases match TRBD1. V was pared by 1 base and J by 0 bases, with 8 bases of the junction left unmatched. The CDR3 extends over 17 amino acids. Germline CDR1 SGHTA, CDR2 FQGNSA. The CDR3 here is CASSLVTGDASNYGYTF. The CDR3 DNA reads as TGTGCCAGCAGCTTAGTAACAGGGGACGCGTCTAACTATGGCTACACCTTC.

There are many counts of this clonotype. The CDR3 reads CASSLRQGAVGELFF. DNA for the CDR3: TGTGCCAGCAGCCTGCGACAGGGGGCGGTCGGGGAGCTGTTTTTT. J is TRBJ2-2 and V is TRBV6-6; TRBD1 matches at 10 bases. J was trimmed by 7 bases and V by 6 bases; bases with no gene match: 8. CDR3 length: 15 amino acids. CDR1 MNHNY and CDR2 SVGAGI come from the germline V gene (reference sequence).

Ten or more counts support this clonotype. The J gene is TRBJ1-1, the V gene TRBV5-6, with TRBD1 matching over 8 bases. Per the germline V gene, CDR1 is SGHDT and CDR2 is YYEEEE. J lost 3 bases, V lost 3 bases, and 4 bases had no gene match. The CDR3 contains 14 residues. The CDR3 coding sequence is TGTGCCAGCAGCTATCAGGACAGGGACACTGAAGCTTTCTTT. Translated, it gives CASSYQDRDTEAFF.

This chain uses TRBV12-3 or TRBV12-4 with TRBJ2-3; D gene ambiguous. V dropped 4 bases and J dropped 6 bases, with 8 bases sitting between them. The CDR3 totals 12 residues. Here the CDR3 DNA reads TGTGCCAGCAGTTCATCCCTGGATACGCAGTATTTT. Translating it yields CASSSSLDTQYF.

This clonotype was detected a few times. The chain recombines TRBV6-2 or TRBV6-3 with TRBJ1-2; D is ambiguous. With 1 base removed from V and 14 bases from J, the gap between germline ends came to 17 bases. CDR3 size: 13 residues. CDR1 and CDR2 (germline): MNHEY, SVGEGT. The CDR3 DNA reads TGTGCCAGCAGTTACTTCGGACGGGAAGGGATAACCTTC. It yields the protein CASSYFGREGITF.

This clonotype was counted at least ten times. The chain uses TRBV7-2 and TRBJ2-3; TRBD1 or TRBD2 may be the D gene (6 bases each). The V gene's germline CDR1 is SGHTA and CDR2 FQGNSA. Between the trimmed V and J ends, which lost 0 bases and 11 bases, there was a span of 12 bases. The CDR3 has 13 amino acids. The CDR3 sequence: CASSLALGGLQYF. The CDR3 DNA follows: TGTGCCAGCAGCTTAGCGCTGGGGGGCTTGCAGTATTTT.

This clonotype was counted at least ten times. This rearrangement joins TRBV7-9 to TRBJ2-1, with a weak D call TRBD1 (5 bases). CDR1 and CDR2 from the germline V gene are SEHNR and FQNEAQ (reference sequence). V dropped 6 bases and J dropped 3 bases, with 21 bases sitting between them. The length of the CDR3 is 17 residues. The CDR3 DNA sequence: TGTGCCAGCAGAACTGTGGGCAAGGGGCCCAACTACAATGAGCAGTTCTTC. This sequence encodes CASRTVGKGPNYNEQFF. The entire variable domain, with the rest obtained from reference TRBV7-9 and TRBJ2-1, is as follows: DTGVSQNPRHKITKRGQNVTFRCDPISEHNRLYWYRQTLGQGPEFLTYFQNEAQLEKSRLLSDRFSAERPKGSFSTLEIQRTEQGDSAMYLCASRTVGKGPNYNEQFFGPGTRLTVL.

This clonotype was counted at least ten times. This chain links TRBV5-1 with TRBJ2-7; maybe TRBD2 (6 bases). CDR3 size: 15 residues. Germline V gene data show CDR1 as SGHRS and CDR2 as YFSETQ. V was pared by 0 bases and J by 1 base, with 11 bases between. The CDR3 DNA reads TGCGCCAGCAGCTTGGGACTAGATTTTTCCTACGAGCAGTACTTC. Translation gives CASSLGLDFSYEQYF.

This clonotype was found a few times. The V call is TRBV20-1, the J call TRBJ2-7; 11 bases map to TRBD1. V shed 6 bases and J 2 bases; nucleotides not matched to a gene: 6. The V gene's germline CDR1 is DFQATT and CDR2 SNEGSKA (reference sequence). This CDR3 has 14 residues. CDR3 in amino acids: CSANRDRGTYEQYF. In DNA form, the CDR3 reads TGCAGTGCGAACCGGGACAGGGGGACCTACGAGCAGTACTTC.

There are a few counts of this clonotype. The V call is TRBV24-1, the J call TRBJ2-2, with a weak D call TRBD1 (6 bases). Germline values: CDR1 KGHDR, CDR2 SFDVKD. The CDR3 runs to 15 residues. The V end was cut by 3 bases, the J end by 7 bases, with 14 bases between. CDR3 DNA sequence: TGTGCCACCAGTGATGACCGGACAGTAGACGGGGAGCTGTTTTTT. As protein: CATSDDRTVDGELFF.

This clonotype was picked up many times. The chain couples TRBV11-1 to TRBJ2-3; D could derive from TRBD1 or TRBD2 (6 bases each). This CDR3 region has 15 residues. Trimming stripped 2 bases from V and 5 bases from J, with 14 bases between. Germline V gives CDR1 SGHAT, CDR2 FQDESV (reference sequence). CDR3 nucleotides: TGTGCCAGCAGCTTATACGGGGGCGAGCTAGATACGCAGTATTTT. Residues: CASSLYGGELDTQYF.

The table lists this clonotype with many counts. This chain connects TRBV29-1 to TRBJ1-1; D unresolved. Germline lookup yields CDR1 SQVTM and CDR2 ANQGSEA. Trimming stripped 5 bases from V and 0 bases from J, with 13 bases between. This CDR3 has 14 amino acids. The DNA for the CDR3 is TGCAGCGTTCGAGGGAGGACCTTGAACACTGAAGCTTTCTTT. Amino acids: CSVRGRTLNTEAFF.

In its sample, this clonotype was seen many times. The chain links TRBV12-5 to TRBJ1-1; D is possibly TRBD1 (5 bases). V was trimmed by 8 bases and J by 1 base, leaving 8 bases between them. The CDR3 covers 12 residues. Germline V gives CDR1 LGHNT, CDR2 FRNRAP. CDR3 region: CASNGANTEAFF. CDR3 DNA sequence: TGTGCTAGTAATGGGGCGAACACTGAAGCTTTCTTT.

This clonotype came up many times. V usage is TRBV5-6 and J usage is TRBJ1-2; TRBD1 is a possible D gene (5 bases). V was clipped by 2 bases and J by 8 bases, with 16 bases between them. CDR1 is SGHDT, CDR2 YYEEEE, per germline. The CDR3 loop spans 14 amino acids. The CDR3 sequence is CASSFRQTLGGYTF. CDR3 nucleotide sequence: TGTGCCAGCAGCTTTCGACAGACGTTGGGCGGCTACACCTTC. Looking up the rest from reference TRBV5-6 and TRBJ1-2 gives the full variable domain: DAGVTQSPTHLIKTRGQQVTLRCSPKSGHDTVSWYQQALGQGPQFIFQYYEEEERQRGNFPDRFSGHQFPNYSSELNVNALLLGDSALYLCASSFRQTLGGYTFGSGTRLTVV.

This clonotype was observed at least ten times. The V and J genes are TRBV20-1 and TRBJ1-4, with D perhaps TRBD1 (5 bases). The V gene's germline CDR1 is DFQATT and CDR2 SNEGSKA (reference sequence). The CDR3 consists of 14 residues. This CDR3 is CSPGDLRREEKLFF. The CDR3 DNA sequence: TGCAGCCCGGGGGACCTCAGAAGGGAAGAAAAACTGTTTTTT.

This clonotype was observed many times. The chain uses TRBV28 and TRBJ2-7; D is unclear. Germline-derived CDR1 and CDR2 are MDHEN and SYDVKM. V dropped 6 bases and J dropped 0 bases, with 12 bases sitting between them. The CDR3 has 14 residues. The CDR3 DNA is TGTGCCAGCAGACCCTCCAAGAGCTCCTACGAGCAGTACTTC. Protein product: CASRPSKSSYEQYF.